One and the same sample provided the 15 T cell receptor beta chains below, sequenced in a study of CD8 T cells in Susac syndrome. The RNA input was roughly 0.45 to 1 ug, and it was reverse transcribed with random hexamers. Via MiXCR, TCRdb re-called the immunoSEQ multiplex PCR reads, giving one row per CDR3 protein. This sample has 150,000 to 180,000 distinct CDR3 sequences, with approximately 96% found just once. Sequencing was performed on CD4+ T cells from PBMCs. The receptors derive from a human donor with Susac syndrome.

This chain uses TRBV20-1 with TRBJ1-1; D gene ambiguous. V was clipped by 7 bases and J by 0 bases, with 9 bases between them. The CDR3 runs 12 residues. Germline CDR1 reads DFQATT; CDR2 reads SNEGSKA (reference sequence). DNA for the CDR3: TGCAGTGGCACACTTATGAACACTGAAGCTTTCTTT. Translation gives CSGTLMNTEAFF.

The chain employs TRBV5-6 and TRBJ2-6, with D tentatively TRBD1 (5 bases). CDR1 and CDR2 (germline): SGHDT, YYEEEE. This CDR3 has 15 amino acids. The V and J ends lost 2 bases and 2 bases respectively, with 8 bases between them. The CDR3 DNA sequence: TGTGCCAGCAGCTTCACGACAGCTGGGGCCAACGTCCTGACTTTC. As protein: CASSFTTAGANVLTF. The entire variable domain, with the rest obtained from reference TRBV5-6 and TRBJ2-6, is as follows: DAGVTQSPTHLIKTRGQQVTLRCSPKSGHDTVSWYQQALGQGPQFIFQYYEEEERQRGNFPDRFSGHQFPNYSSELNVNALLLGDSALYLCASSFTTAGANVLTFGAGSRLTVL.

J is TRBJ1-5 and V is TRBV6-1; possibly TRBD1 for D (6 bases). The V end lost 4 bases, the J end lost 7 bases, and 11 bases lay between the germline ends. CDR3 length: 13 amino acids. Germline values: CDR1 MNHNS, CDR2 SASEGT. The CDR3 protein is CASSGTAEQPQHF. CDR3 in DNA: TGTGCCAGCAGTGGGACAGCAGAACAGCCCCAGCATTTT.

The rearrangement joins TRBV4-1 to TRBJ2-5, with D tentatively TRBD2 (7 bases). The germline gives CDR1 MGHRA, CDR2 YSYEKL. This CDR3 region has 18 residues. With 1 base removed from V and 2 bases from J, the gap between germline ends came to 20 bases. CDR3 loop: CASSQVLGGGGGQETQYF. CDR3 sequence (DNA): TGCGCCAGCAGCCAAGTTCTAGGGGGTGGCGGGGGACAAGAGACCCAGTACTTC.

The CDR3 DNA reads TGTGCCAGCGGCACGACACCAAACACTGAAGCTTTCTTT. This codes for CASGTTPNTEAFF. The V gene is TRBV3-1, the J gene TRBJ1-1; D gene unclear. The CDR3 extends over 13 amino acids. The V gene's germline CDR1 is LGHDT and CDR2 YNNKEL (reference sequence). Trimming removed 8 bases from V and 2 bases from J, with 12 bases in between.

CDR3 DNA sequence: TGTGCCAGCAGCTTTCGGCGGGGGCAGGGTAATGAAAAACTGTTTTTT. Its protein is CASSFRRGQGNEKLFF. The chain links TRBV7-2 to TRBJ1-4, with D maybe TRBD1 (6 bases). V lost 3 bases and J lost 4, with 15 bases in between. CDR1 is SGHTA and CDR2 is FQGNSA in the germline V gene. The CDR3 is made up of 16 amino acids.

J is TRBJ2-7 and V is TRBV20-1; D may be TRBD1 or TRBD2 (5 bases each). CDR3 length: 17 residues. Trimming cost V 0 bases and J 1 base, with 19 bases left between them. Germline assignment: CDR1 DFQATT and CDR2 SNEGSKA (reference sequence). The CDR3 here is CSARDRWGTSESYEQYF. CDR3 in DNA: TGCAGTGCTAGAGATCGGTGGGGCACTAGTGAGTCCTACGAGCAGTACTTC.

The chain couples TRBV29-1 to TRBJ2-1; D possibly corresponds to TRBD2 (5 bases). There are 14 residues in the CDR3. Germline V CDR1 and CDR2: SQVTM, ANQGSEA. The V end lost 7 bases, the J end lost 0 bases, and 13 bases lay between the germline ends. The CDR3 nucleotides read TGCAGCGCCCAAGGGAGAGGCTCCTACAATGAGCAGTTCTTC. Protein product: CSAQGRGSYNEQFF.

This sequence joins TRBV7-2 and TRBJ1-3; the D is unclear. Germline-derived CDR1 and CDR2 are SGHTA and FQGNSA. CDR3 length: 16 amino acids. V gave up 6 bases and J gave up 2 bases, with 17 bases separating them. The CDR3 region is CASRTHPGLTGNTIYF. The CDR3 bases are TGTGCCAGCAGAACCCACCCCGGGCTTACTGGAAACACCATATATTTT.

J is TRBJ2-5 and V is TRBV5-4; TRBD1 aligns across 7 bases. Trimming at V came to 4 bases and at J to 1 base, leaving 4 bases not matched to a gene. CDR1 SGHNT and CDR2 YYREEE come from the germline V gene (reference sequence). The CDR3 runs to 14 residues. In DNA, the CDR3 is TGTGCCAGCAGCCGACAGGGCCCCCAAGAGACCCAGTACTTC. Its protein is CASSRQGPQETQYF.

The chain couples TRBV20-1 to TRBJ2-5; D gene unclear. Trimming shortened V by 6 bases and J by 1 base, and 15 bases separated the two germline ends. This CDR3 region has 14 residues. CDR1 and CDR2 from the germline V gene are DFQATT and SNEGSKA (reference sequence). Written as DNA, the CDR3 is TGCAGTGCCACACGAGTGGGTTCCCAAGAGACCCAGTACTTC. It translates to CSATRVGSQETQYF.

The chain employs TRBV7-2 and TRBJ1-2; D remains unclear. CDR3 size: 14 residues. Germline V gene data show CDR1 as SGHTA and CDR2 as FQGNSA. The V end lost 5 bases, the J end lost 8 bases, and 18 bases lay between the germline ends. CDR3 nucleotide sequence: TGTGCCAGCAGCCCCTCCTCTGACAAAGGGGGCTACACCTTC. This gives the protein CASSPSSDKGGYTF.

This chain links TRBV7-2 with TRBJ2-1; TRBD2 matches at 14 bases. CDR1 is SGHTA and CDR2 is FQGNSA in the germline V gene. The CDR3 has 14 residues. J gave up 13 bases and V 5 bases, and 7 bases lay outside the gene matches. The CDR3 loop is CASSPGTSGGPQFF. As DNA, the CDR3 is TGTGCCAGCAGCCCCGGGACTAGCGGGGGACCTCAGTTCTTC.

V is TRBV14 and J is TRBJ1-1; the D is unclear. Trimming removed 4 bases from V and 1 base from J, with 10 bases in between. The CDR3 contains 14 residues. In germline, CDR1 is SGHDN, CDR2 FVKESK. The CDR3 loop is CASSLVAKNTEAFF. DNA of the CDR3: TGTGCCAGCAGCCTAGTAGCGAAGAACACTGAAGCTTTCTTT.

The rearrangement links TRBV5-1 to TRBJ2-7; D remains ambiguous. Germline lookup yields CDR1 SGHRS and CDR2 YFSETQ. The CDR3 runs 17 residues. V was shortened by 1 base and J by 1 base, with 18 bases between the two germline ends. The CDR3 loop is CASSLTDGRPASYEQYF. As DNA, the CDR3 is TGCGCCAGCAGCTTGACCGATGGGCGCCCCGCTTCCTACGAGCAGTACTTC.